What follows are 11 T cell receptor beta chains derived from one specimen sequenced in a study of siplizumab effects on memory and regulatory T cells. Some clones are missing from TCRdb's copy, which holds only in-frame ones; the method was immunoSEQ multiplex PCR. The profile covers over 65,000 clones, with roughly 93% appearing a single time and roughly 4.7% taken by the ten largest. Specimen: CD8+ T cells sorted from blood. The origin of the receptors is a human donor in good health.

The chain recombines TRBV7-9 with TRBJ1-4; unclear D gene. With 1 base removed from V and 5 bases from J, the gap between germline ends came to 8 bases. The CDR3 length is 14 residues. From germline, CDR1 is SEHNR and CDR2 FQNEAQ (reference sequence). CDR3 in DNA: TGTGCCAGCAGCTTAGACCACCTCAATGAAAAACTGTTTTTT. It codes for CASSLDHLNEKLFF.

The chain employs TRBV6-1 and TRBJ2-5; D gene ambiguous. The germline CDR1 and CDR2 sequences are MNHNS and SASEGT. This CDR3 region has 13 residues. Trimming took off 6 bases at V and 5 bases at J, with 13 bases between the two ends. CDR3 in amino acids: CASRDGTGETQYF. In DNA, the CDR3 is TGTGCCAGCAGGGATGGCACCGGGGAGACCCAGTACTTC.

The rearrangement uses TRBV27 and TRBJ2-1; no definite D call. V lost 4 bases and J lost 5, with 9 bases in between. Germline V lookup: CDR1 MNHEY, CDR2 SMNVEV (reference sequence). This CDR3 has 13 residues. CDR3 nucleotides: TGTGCCAGCAGTTCCGGATCTAACAATGAGCAGTTCTTC. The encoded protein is CASSSGSNNEQFF.

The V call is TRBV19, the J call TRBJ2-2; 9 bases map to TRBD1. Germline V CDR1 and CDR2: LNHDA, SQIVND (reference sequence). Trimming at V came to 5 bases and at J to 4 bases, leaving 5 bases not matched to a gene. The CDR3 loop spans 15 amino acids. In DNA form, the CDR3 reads TGTGCCAGTAGTGCGACAGGGGGTTTCACCGGGGAGCTGTTTTTT. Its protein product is CASSATGGFTGELFF.

This CDR3 reads CASSLGLTRYEQYF. DNA for the CDR3: TGTGCCAGCAGCTTGGGACTAACCCGCTACGAGCAGTACTTC. The chain has TRBV5-6 and TRBJ2-7; D is perhaps TRBD2 (5 bases). This CDR3 has 14 residues. Germline V gene data show CDR1 as SGHDT and CDR2 as YYEEEE. V lost 0 bases, J lost 3 bases, and 10 bases lay in between.

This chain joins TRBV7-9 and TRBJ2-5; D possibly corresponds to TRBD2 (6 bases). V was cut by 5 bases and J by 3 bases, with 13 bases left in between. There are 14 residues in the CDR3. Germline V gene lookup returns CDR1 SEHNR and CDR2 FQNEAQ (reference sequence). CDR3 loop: CASSLLGGEETQYF. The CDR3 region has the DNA TGTGCCAGCAGCCTTCTCGGGGGAGAAGAGACCCAGTACTTC.

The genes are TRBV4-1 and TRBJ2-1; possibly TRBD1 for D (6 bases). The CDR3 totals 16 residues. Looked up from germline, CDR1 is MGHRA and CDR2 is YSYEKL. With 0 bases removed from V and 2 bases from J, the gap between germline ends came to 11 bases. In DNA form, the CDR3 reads TGCGCCAGCAGCCAAGAAGGTACAGGGACCTACAATGAGCAGTTCTTC. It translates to CASSQEGTGTYNEQFF.

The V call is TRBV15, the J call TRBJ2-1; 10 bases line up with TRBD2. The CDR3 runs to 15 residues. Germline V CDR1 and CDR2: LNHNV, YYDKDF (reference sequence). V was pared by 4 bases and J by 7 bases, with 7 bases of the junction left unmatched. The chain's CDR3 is CATSILAGVGNEQFF. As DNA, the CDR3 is TGTGCCACCAGCATTCTAGCGGGGGTTGGGAATGAGCAGTTCTTC.

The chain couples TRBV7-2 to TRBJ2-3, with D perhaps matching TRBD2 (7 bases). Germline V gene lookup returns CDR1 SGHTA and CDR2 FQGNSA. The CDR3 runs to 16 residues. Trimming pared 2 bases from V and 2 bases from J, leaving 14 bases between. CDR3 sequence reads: CASSLLGGAITDTQYF. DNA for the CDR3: TGTGCCAGCAGCTTATTGGGGGGGGCCATCACAGATACGCAGTATTTT.

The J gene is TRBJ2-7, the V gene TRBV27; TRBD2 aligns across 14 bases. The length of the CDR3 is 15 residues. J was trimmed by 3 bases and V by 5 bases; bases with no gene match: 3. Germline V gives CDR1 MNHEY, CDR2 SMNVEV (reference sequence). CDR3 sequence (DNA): TGTGCCAGCAGTGACGGACTAGCGGGGGGCTACGAGCAGTACTTC. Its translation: CASSDGLAGGYEQYF.

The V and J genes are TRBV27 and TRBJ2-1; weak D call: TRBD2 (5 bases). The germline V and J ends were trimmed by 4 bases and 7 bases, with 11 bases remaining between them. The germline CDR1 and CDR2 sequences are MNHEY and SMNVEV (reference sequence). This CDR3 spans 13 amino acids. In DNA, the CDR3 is TGTGCCAGCAGTTCACGGGGTACGAATGAGCAGTTCTTC. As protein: CASSSRGTNEQFF.